The 27 T cell receptor beta chains reported below all come from one sample, sequenced in a study of cytomegalovirus exposure and HLA in healthy donors. TCRdb's copy holds only in-frame clones and misses some; the assay was immunoSEQ multiplex PCR. The profile shows about 160,000 clones, approximately 86% of them singletons. The specimen was PBMCs. Receptors were obtained from a woman aged 18 to 35 in good health and CMV-seronegative.

The gene calls are TRBV18 and TRBJ1-4, with D maybe TRBD1 (5 bases). Germline loops: CDR1 KGHSH, CDR2 LQKENI. The CDR3 loop spans 13 amino acids. V was pared by 3 bases and J by 6 bases, with 8 bases between. CDR3 protein: CASSPGHDEKLFF. CDR3 in DNA: TGTGCCAGCTCACCGGGGCATGATGAAAAACTGTTTTTT.

This clone was detected once. The chain recombines TRBV10-1 with TRBJ2-1, with D maybe TRBD1 (5 bases). The V and J ends lost 4 bases and 7 bases respectively, with 14 bases between them. This CDR3 contains 14 residues. CDR1 WNHNN and CDR2 SYGVQD come from the germline V gene (reference sequence). The CDR3 is CASSGGSFANEQFF. The CDR3 DNA follows: TGCGCCAGCAGTGGGGGCTCCTTTGCAAATGAGCAGTTCTTC.

The J gene is TRBJ2-5, the V gene TRBV11-2; possible D gene TRBD1, 7 bases. V lost 1 base and J 6 bases, leaving 27 bases between the germline ends. Germline CDR1 reads SGHAT; CDR2 reads FQNNGV. The CDR3 runs to 19 residues. CDR3 bases: TGTGCCAGCAGCTTAGGTCATCGAGGAACCAGGGGGGCAGCGAAGACCCAGTACTTC. Translation: CASSLGHRGTRGAAKTQYF.

This clone has only one observation. The rearrangement joins TRBV4-1 to TRBJ1-1, with TRBD1 matching 9 bases. The CDR3 spans 18 residues. Germline CDR1 is MGHRA and CDR2 is YSYEKL. V lost 0 bases, J lost 5 bases, and 13 bases stayed unmatched. CDR3 in DNA: TGCGCCAGCAGCCAAGATCCGACAGGGGGAGGTTTAATAACTGAAGCTTTCTTT. Its translation is CASSQDPTGGGLITEAFF.

V and J are TRBV25-1 and TRBJ2-1; 10 bases align to TRBD1. This CDR3 spans 14 amino acids. Germline values: CDR1 MGHDK, CDR2 SYGVNS. Trimming removed 4 bases from V and 7 bases from J; junction bases left unmatched: 4. CDR3 in DNA: TGTGCCAGCAGTGGACAGGGGGCCAAGAATGAGCAGTTCTTC. Its protein is CASSGQGAKNEQFF.

This rearrangement joins TRBV29-1 to TRBJ1-1, with D possibly TRBD1 on 5 matching bases. CDR3 length equals 14 residues. V was cut by 3 bases and J by 4 bases, with 15 bases left in between. Germline-derived CDR1 and CDR2 are SQVTM and ANQGSEA. This chain's CDR3 is CSVETASFFTEAFF. DNA of the CDR3: TGCAGCGTTGAGACAGCCTCTTTTTTCACTGAAGCTTTCTTT.

This chain joins TRBV27 and TRBJ1-1, with D perhaps TRBD1 (6 bases). Germline CDR1 reads MNHEY; CDR2 reads SMNVEV (reference sequence). Trimming left V 4 bases short and J 2 bases short, with 17 bases between. There are 16 residues in the CDR3. The CDR3 protein is CASSSLWTATNTEAFF. CDR3 nucleotide sequence: TGTGCCAGCAGTTCGTTATGGACAGCTACTAACACTGAAGCTTTCTTT.

V is TRBV29-1 and J is TRBJ2-2; 14 bases map to TRBD2. V lost 7 bases and J lost 3; bases outside the gene matches: 4. Per germline, CDR1 SQVTM and CDR2 ANQGSEA. CDR3 length: 15 residues. CDR3 protein: CSATGLAGDTGELFF. DNA of the CDR3: TGCAGCGCTACGGGACTAGCGGGAGACACCGGGGAGCTGTTTTTT.

The V call is TRBV12-2, the J call TRBJ1-5; the table's TRBD1 call for D was not verified on the DNA. TRBV12-2 is designated a pseudogene. CDR3 length: 16 amino acids. The CDR3 DNA is TGTGCAAGTCGCGGTAGACAGGGGAGTGGCAATCAGCCCCAGCATTTT. Translated: CASRGRQGSGNQPQHF.

This rearrangement joins TRBV10-3 to TRBJ2-7; no clear D. The CDR3 covers 12 residues. Per germline, CDR1 ENHRY and CDR2 SYGVKD. V gave up 0 bases and J gave up 3 bases, with 3 bases separating them. The CDR3 nucleotides are TGTGCCATCAGTGAGTCCAGCTACGAGCAGTACTTC. Its translation: CAISESSYEQYF.

This CDR3 is CASMWRTGTDTQYF. The CDR3 DNA is TGTGCCAGTATGTGGCGGACAGGCACAGATACGCAGTATTTT. The rearrangement links TRBV19 to TRBJ2-3; tentative D call: TRBD1 (6 bases). Germline CDR1 reads LNHDA; CDR2 reads SQIVND (reference sequence). The CDR3 is 14 amino acids. Trimming took off 7 bases at V and 1 base at J, with 12 bases between the two ends.

CDR3 DNA sequence: TGTGCCAGCAGTGAATTTGGGGCAGCCAATCAGCCCCAGCATTTT. This translates into CASSEFGAANQPQHF. The chain links TRBV25-1 to TRBJ1-5; D possibly corresponds to TRBD1 (5 bases). Germline loops: CDR1 MGHDK, CDR2 SYGVNS. Trimming removed 1 base from V and 3 bases from J, with 10 bases in between. This CDR3 is 15 amino acids long.

The chain has TRBV5-1 and TRBJ2-6, with 10 bases lining up with TRBD1. The germline V gene has CDR1 SGHRS and CDR2 YFSETQ. CDR3 length: 19 amino acids. V dropped 5 bases and J dropped 1; count of bases not matched to a gene: 12. The CDR3, as DNA: TGCGCCAGCAGTTCGGAACGGGACAGGGGACCATCTGGGGCCAACGTCCTGACTTTC. Translating gives CASSSERDRGPSGANVLTF.

The chain carries TRBV4-3 and TRBJ2-3, with TRBD1 matching 10 bases. In germline, CDR1 is LGHNA, CDR2 YSLEER. Trimming cost V 0 bases and J 6 bases; bases outside gene matches: 6. The CDR3 covers 16 residues. Here the CDR3 reads CASSQEGQGIKDTQYF. For the CDR3, the DNA is TGCGCCAGCAGCCAAGAGGGACAGGGGATTAAGGATACGCAGTATTTT.

The chain is built from TRBV6-1 and TRBJ1-2; D is possibly TRBD1 (6 bases). CDR1 and CDR2 (germline): MNHNS, SASEGT. Trimming took 5 bases from V and 8 from J, leaving 21 bases between them. The CDR3 length is 15 residues. CDR3 region: CASSKDATGYQGYTF. The DNA of the CDR3 is TGTGCCAGCAGTAAAGACGCTACAGGGTATCAGGGCTACACCTTC.

The chain uses TRBV5-6 and TRBJ2-5; a possible D gene is TRBD2 (5 bases). Per germline, CDR1 SGHDT and CDR2 YYEEEE. Trimming took off 1 base at V and 4 bases at J, with 8 bases between the two ends. This CDR3 has 13 amino acids. The CDR3 loop is CASSLLAGETQYF. In nucleotides, the CDR3 is TGTGCCAGCAGCTTGCTGGCGGGAGAGACCCAGTACTTC.

The chain combines TRBV5-1 with TRBJ2-3; TRBD2 is a possible D gene (6 bases). V lost 4 bases, J lost 0 bases, and 15 bases lay in between. The CDR3 totals 16 residues. CDR1 is SGHRS and CDR2 is YFSETQ in the germline V gene. The CDR3 region is CASSTGTGASTDTQYF. Here the CDR3 DNA reads TGCGCCAGCAGCACGGGGACTGGCGCTAGCACAGATACGCAGTATTTT. The entire variable domain, with the rest obtained from reference TRBV5-1 and TRBJ2-3, is as follows: KAGVTQTPRYLIKTRGQQVTLSCSPISGHRSVSWYQQTPGQGLQFLFEYFSETQRNKGNFPGRFSGRQFSNSRSEMNVSTLELGDSALYLCASSTGTGASTDTQYFGPGTRLTVL.

The table lists this clone with a count of one. The chain has TRBV29-1 and TRBJ2-2; no clear D. The CDR3 consists of 12 residues. The germline gives CDR1 SQVTM, CDR2 ANQGSEA. V lost 4 bases and J 4 bases, leaving 7 bases between the germline ends. DNA of the CDR3: TGCAGCGTTGCGGAGACCACCGGGGAGCTGTTTTTT. Its protein is CSVAETTGELFF.

Only one count was recorded for this clone. This sequence joins TRBV29-1 and TRBJ2-3; weak D call: TRBD2 (6 bases). Germline CDR1 reads SQVTM; CDR2 reads ANQGSEA. This CDR3 comprises 14 residues. V was shortened by 4 bases and J by 8 bases, with 19 bases between the two germline ends. The CDR3 region is CSVGFGTSARTQYF. Written as DNA, the CDR3 is TGCAGCGTTGGTTTCGGGACTTCGGCACGTACGCAGTATTTT.

This chain joins TRBV30 and TRBJ1-2, with 8 bases matching TRBD1. The CDR3 is 10 amino acids. V lost 5 bases and J lost 7; bases outside the gene matches: 0. Germline CDR1 is GTSNPN and CDR2 is SVGIG (reference sequence). As DNA, the CDR3 is TGTGCCTGGGACAGGGGTGGCTACACCTTC. Residues: CAWDRGGYTF.

CDR3 in amino acids: CASSPLNRGFYGYTF. The DNA for the CDR3 is TGTGCCAGCTCACCCCTTAACAGGGGGTTTTATGGCTACACCTTC. The gene calls are TRBV18 and TRBJ1-2, with TRBD1 matching over 8 bases. The CDR3 consists of 15 residues. Germline V gene lookup returns CDR1 KGHSH and CDR2 LQKENI. V trimming: 3 bases; J trimming: 5 bases; junction bases outside the gene matches: 8.

The V gene is TRBV29-1, the J gene TRBJ1-3, with D possibly matching TRBD1 (6 bases). This CDR3 is 12 amino acids long. The germline V and J ends were trimmed by 5 bases and 4 bases, with 9 bases remaining between them. Per the germline V gene, CDR1 is SQVTM and CDR2 is ANQGSEA. The CDR3: CSVTGFGNTIYF. The CDR3 DNA reads TGCAGCGTTACAGGGTTCGGAAACACCATATATTTT.

Remarks on this clone: This same CDR3 is encoded by further DNA sequences in the sample. The chain is built from TRBV19 and TRBJ1-1; the D is unclear. Deletions cut 7 bases from V and 0 bases from J, with 12 bases between. The germline V gene encodes CDR1 LNHDA and CDR2 SQIVND (reference sequence). The CDR3 is 14 amino acids. The CDR3 spells CASKDTAMNTEAFF. The CDR3 DNA follows: TGTGCCAGTAAGGATACAGCTATGAACACTGAAGCTTTCTTT.

The rearrangement links TRBV10-3 to TRBJ2-5; 8 bases are a match to TRBD2. This CDR3 contains 16 residues. Per the germline V gene, CDR1 is ENHRY and CDR2 is SYGVKD. V dropped 2 bases and J dropped 0; count of bases not matched to a gene: 5. The CDR3 DNA follows: TGTGCCATCAGTGAGAGAACGGGGGGGGACCAAGAGACCCAGTACTTC. It translates to CAISERTGGDQETQYF.

This clone was counted a single time. The V and J genes are TRBV4-1 and TRBJ1-5, with D possibly TRBD1 on 5 matching bases. Germline loops: CDR1 MGHRA, CDR2 YSYEKL. The CDR3 sequence is 15 residues long. V was cut by 1 base and J by 3 bases, with 10 bases left in between. CDR3 sequence (DNA): TGCGCCAGCAGCCAAGTGGTAGGGGACAATCAGCCCCAGCATTTT. Translated: CASSQVVGDNQPQHF.

The V and J genes are TRBV15 and TRBJ1-5; no clear D gene. Germline V CDR1 and CDR2: LNHNV, YYDKDF (reference sequence). V dropped 3 bases and J dropped 2 bases, with 8 bases sitting between them. The CDR3 loop spans 14 amino acids. CDR3 in DNA: TGTGCCACCAGCAGGGAGCCAGGCAATCAGCCCCAGCATTTT. Amino acids: CATSREPGNQPQHF.

The CDR3 sequence is CASSLLGTGGTTGELFF. CDR3 in DNA: TGCGCCAGCAGCTTGCTCGGGACAGGGGGGACCACCGGGGAGCTGTTTTTT. This chain links TRBV5-1 with TRBJ2-2; 11 bases are shared with TRBD1. The CDR3 length is 17 residues. Germline V lookup: CDR1 SGHRS, CDR2 YFSETQ. Germline trimming cut 1 base from V and 4 bases from J; bases unmatched to any gene: 6.